These 11 T cell receptor beta chains came from one sample sequenced in a study of identical twins (dated by TCRdb to between 2015 and 2016). Library creation used 5' RACE. Data came from an Illumina HiSeq 2000. TCRdb applied fastp at Q25 and MiXCR to the public reads, then kept only in-frame beta chains. Entries are consolidated by CDR3 protein sequence, retaining the most common genes and DNA. In this sample the table shows under 300,000 distinct CDR3 sequences, approximately 11% of which occur a single time. The ten largest clones capture 4% of the sample. These same data were also listed under a study on yellow fever vaccine responses in identical twins.

The specimen sequenced was memory (CD45RO+) T cells sorted from blood. According to the study, the label for this sample's cell subset or site signals: CD45RO+ enriched T cells. Receptors were obtained from a woman aged 18-30 years in good health.

This clonotype was seen ten or more times. The chain is built from TRBV12-3 or TRBV12-4 and TRBJ2-7, with 7 bases fitting TRBD1. V lost 6 bases, J lost 0 bases, and 8 bases stayed unmatched. This CDR3 has 15 residues. CDR3 protein: CASSLNRGVSYEQYF. CDR3 nucleotide sequence: TGTGCCAGCAGCCTCAACAGGGGTGTCTCCTACGAGCAGTACTTC.

The sample holds many counts of this clonotype. The chain is built from TRBV20-1 and TRBJ1-5; D gene ambiguous. Trimming left V 0 bases short and J 3 bases short, with 12 bases between. The CDR3 spans 15 residues. CDR1 DFQATT and CDR2 SNEGSKA come from the germline V gene (reference sequence). CDR3 residues: CSARDLGLANQPQHF. The CDR3, as DNA: TGCAGTGCTAGAGATCTAGGGCTTGCCAATCAGCCCCAGCATTTT.

In its sample, this clonotype was seen many times. The J gene is TRBJ2-3, the V gene TRBV12-3 or TRBV12-4; no clear D. Trimming shortened V by 1 base and J by 2 bases, and 4 bases separated the two germline ends. CDR3 length equals 13 residues. CDR3 coding DNA: TGTGCCAGCAGTTTAGGACCCACAGATACGCAGTATTTT. It codes for CASSLGPTDTQYF.

J is TRBJ2-7 and V is TRBV27, with D possibly TRBD1 on 6 matching bases. Germline loops: CDR1 MNHEY, CDR2 SMNVEV (reference sequence). The CDR3 contains 14 residues. Between the trimmed V and J ends, which lost 2 bases and 4 bases, there was a span of 12 bases. The CDR3 DNA reads TGTGCCAGCAGTTTAACAGGGATGATTTACGAGCAGTACTTC. Encoded protein: CASSLTGMIYEQYF.

This chain connects TRBV6-4 to TRBJ2-2; D ambiguous. Germline V gene data show CDR1 as MRHNA and CDR2 as SNTAGT. V lost 2 bases and J 1 base, leaving 2 bases between the germline ends. The CDR3 covers 13 residues. CDR3 DNA: TGTGCCAGCAGTGACAAGAACACCGGGGAGCTGTTTTTT. This codes for CASSDKNTGELFF.

This clonotype was seen more than once but under ten times. The genes are TRBV28 and TRBJ2-6; D call uncertain. Germline V lookup: CDR1 MDHEN, CDR2 SYDVKM. V dropped 4 bases and J dropped 4 bases, with 11 bases sitting between them. The CDR3 loop spans 15 amino acids. CDR3 region: CASSSLGSGANVLTF. The DNA for the CDR3 is TGTGCCAGCAGTTCCCTAGGGTCCGGGGCCAACGTCCTGACTTTC.

This clonotype was seen a handful of times. The rearrangement links TRBV4-2 to TRBJ2-1, with 11 bases lining up with TRBD2. The V gene's germline CDR1 is LGHNA and CDR2 YNFKEQ. The CDR3 is 16 residues long. The J segment lost 6 bases and the V segment lost 3 bases, leaving 7 bases of the junction unmatched. CDR3 in DNA: TGTGCCAGCAGCCACCCACTAGCGGGAGCGTCCAATGAGCAGTTCTTC. Protein: CASSHPLAGASNEQFF.

A few counts support this clonotype. The chain links TRBV4-3 to TRBJ2-7; 9 positions match TRBD1. CDR3 length equals 16 residues. The V and J ends lost 2 bases and 4 bases, in that order; junction bases with no gene match: 9. Germline V gives CDR1 LGHNA, CDR2 YSLEER. CDR3 region: CASSQSGGQGGYEQYF. CDR3 bases: TGCGCCAGCAGCCAATCGGGGGGACAGGGCGGGTACGAGCAGTACTTC.

This clonotype was counted many times. The rearrangement uses TRBV12-3 or TRBV12-4 and TRBJ2-7, with 12 nucleotides matching TRBD2. Trimming took 5 bases from V and 1 from J; bases not matched to a gene: 9. The CDR3 consists of 17 residues. CDR3 nucleotides: TGTGCCAGCAGTGCACCCAGTGGGACTAGCGGGTCCTACGAGCAGTACTTC. Translated: CASSAPSGTSGSYEQYF.

This clonotype was picked up many times. The rearrangement joins TRBV7-3 to TRBJ2-3, with a weak D call TRBD2 (6 bases). Between the trimmed V and J ends, which lost 1 base and 6 bases, there was a span of 8 bases. The CDR3 runs to 13 residues. Germline V gene data show CDR1 as SGHTA and CDR2 as FQGTGA. CDR3 sequence (DNA): TGTGCCAGCAGCTTAATTCGGGAGGATACGCAGTATTTT. It encodes CASSLIREDTQYF.

The rearrangement joins TRBV9 to TRBJ2-7; 7 nucleotides line up with TRBD1. The CDR3 has 15 residues. Per germline, CDR1 SGDLS and CDR2 YYNGEE. V was pared by 0 bases and J by 5 bases, with 8 bases of the junction left unmatched. The CDR3 DNA reads as TGTGCCAGCAGCGTAGAACAGGGGCCGTCTAACGAGCAGTACTTC. Translation: CASSVEQGPSNEQYF. The full variable domain, completed using reference TRBV9 and TRBJ2-7, is DSGVTQTPKHLITATGQRVTLRCSPRSGDLSVYWYQQSLDQGLQFLIQYYNGEERAKGNILERFSAQQFPDLHSELNLSSLELGDSALYFCASSVEQGPSNEQYFGPGTRLTVT.